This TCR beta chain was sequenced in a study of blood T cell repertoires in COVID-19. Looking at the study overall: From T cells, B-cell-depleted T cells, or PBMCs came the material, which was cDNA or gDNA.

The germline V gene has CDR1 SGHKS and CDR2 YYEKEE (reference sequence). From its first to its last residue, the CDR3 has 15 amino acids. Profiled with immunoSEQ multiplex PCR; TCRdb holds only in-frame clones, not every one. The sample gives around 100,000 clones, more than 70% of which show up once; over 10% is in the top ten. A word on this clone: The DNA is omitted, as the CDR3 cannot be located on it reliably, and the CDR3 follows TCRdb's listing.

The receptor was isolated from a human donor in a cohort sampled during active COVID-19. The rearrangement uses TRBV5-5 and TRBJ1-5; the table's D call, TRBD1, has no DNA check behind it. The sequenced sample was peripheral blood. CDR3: CASSFGPGGFQPQHF.